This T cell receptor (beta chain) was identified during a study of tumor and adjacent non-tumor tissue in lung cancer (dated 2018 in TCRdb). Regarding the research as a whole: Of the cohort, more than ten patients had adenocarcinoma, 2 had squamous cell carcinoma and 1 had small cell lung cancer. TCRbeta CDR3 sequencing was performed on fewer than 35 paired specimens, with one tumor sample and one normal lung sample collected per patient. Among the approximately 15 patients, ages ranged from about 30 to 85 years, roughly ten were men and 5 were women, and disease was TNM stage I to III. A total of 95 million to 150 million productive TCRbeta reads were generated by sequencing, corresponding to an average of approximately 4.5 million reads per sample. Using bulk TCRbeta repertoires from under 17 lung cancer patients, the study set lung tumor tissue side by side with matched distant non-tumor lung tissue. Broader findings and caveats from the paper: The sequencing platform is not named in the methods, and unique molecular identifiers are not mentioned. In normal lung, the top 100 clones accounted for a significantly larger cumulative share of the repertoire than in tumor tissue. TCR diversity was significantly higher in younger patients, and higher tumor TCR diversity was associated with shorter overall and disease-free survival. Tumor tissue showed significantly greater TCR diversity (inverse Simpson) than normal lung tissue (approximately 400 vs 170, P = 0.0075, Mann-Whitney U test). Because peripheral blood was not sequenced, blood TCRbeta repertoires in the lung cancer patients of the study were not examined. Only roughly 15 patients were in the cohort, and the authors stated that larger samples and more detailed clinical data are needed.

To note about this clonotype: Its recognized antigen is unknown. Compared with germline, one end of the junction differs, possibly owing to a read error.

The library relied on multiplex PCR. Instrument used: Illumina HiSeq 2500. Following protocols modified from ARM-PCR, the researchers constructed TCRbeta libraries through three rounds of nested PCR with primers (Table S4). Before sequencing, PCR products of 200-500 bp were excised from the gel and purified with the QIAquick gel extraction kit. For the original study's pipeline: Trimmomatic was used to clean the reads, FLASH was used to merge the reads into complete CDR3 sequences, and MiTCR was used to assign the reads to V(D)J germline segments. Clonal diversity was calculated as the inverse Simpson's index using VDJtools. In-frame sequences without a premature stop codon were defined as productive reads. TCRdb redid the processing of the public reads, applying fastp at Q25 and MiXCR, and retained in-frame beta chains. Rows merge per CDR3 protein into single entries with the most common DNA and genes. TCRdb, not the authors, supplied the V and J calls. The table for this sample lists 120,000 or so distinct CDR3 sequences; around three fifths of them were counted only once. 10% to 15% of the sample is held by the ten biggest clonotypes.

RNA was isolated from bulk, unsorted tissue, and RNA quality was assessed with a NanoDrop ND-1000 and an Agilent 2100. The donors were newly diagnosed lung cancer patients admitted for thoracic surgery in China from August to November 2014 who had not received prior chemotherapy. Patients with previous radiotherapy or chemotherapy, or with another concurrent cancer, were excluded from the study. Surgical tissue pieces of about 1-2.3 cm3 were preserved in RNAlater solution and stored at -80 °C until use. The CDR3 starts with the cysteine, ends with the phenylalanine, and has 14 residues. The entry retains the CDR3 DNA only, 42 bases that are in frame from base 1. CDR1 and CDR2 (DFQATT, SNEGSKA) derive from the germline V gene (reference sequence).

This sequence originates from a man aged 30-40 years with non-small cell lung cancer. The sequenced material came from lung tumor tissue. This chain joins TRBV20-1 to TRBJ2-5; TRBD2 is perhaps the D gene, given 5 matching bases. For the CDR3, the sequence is CSAPTADGEEIQYF. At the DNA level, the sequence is TGCAGTGCTCCTACCGCGGACGGGGAAGAGATCCAGTACTTC.